These 2 T cell receptor beta chains were all obtained from the same sample, sequenced in a study of T-cell reconstitution after alpha-beta-depleted transplantation in children. It was with unique molecular identifiers that the TCRbeta library was prepared. TCRdb analysed the PCR reads with MiXCR anew, one entry per CDR3 protein. The data show roughly 570,000 distinct CDR3 sequences, with 25% to 30% seen just once and around a third held by the top ten. Sequencing used PBMCs, obtained before TCRalphabeta/CD19-depleted stem cell transplant. These receptors all stem from a boy younger than two with Wiskott-Aldrich syndrome, due to receive a stem cell transplant.

This clonotype was seen a few times. Here the CDR3 DNA reads TGTGCCAGCTCACCGTTATCCGGACCTTCTTATGGCTACACCTTC. Translating it yields CASSPLSGPSYGYTF. The chain carries TRBV18 and TRBJ1-2, with D unclear. This CDR3 comprises 15 residues. Germline loops: CDR1 KGHSH, CDR2 LQKENI. The germline V and J ends were trimmed by 3 bases and 5 bases, with 16 bases remaining between them.

The chain recombines TRBV9 with TRBJ1-2; no clear D gene. Trimming shortened V by 0 bases and J by 5 bases, and 11 bases separated the two germline ends. Germline V gives CDR1 SGDLS, CDR2 YYNGEE. CDR3 length: 14 amino acids. DNA of the CDR3: TGTGCCAGCAGCGTAGTCCCCTCCCAATATGGCTACACCTTC. It specifies CASSVVPSQYGYTF.